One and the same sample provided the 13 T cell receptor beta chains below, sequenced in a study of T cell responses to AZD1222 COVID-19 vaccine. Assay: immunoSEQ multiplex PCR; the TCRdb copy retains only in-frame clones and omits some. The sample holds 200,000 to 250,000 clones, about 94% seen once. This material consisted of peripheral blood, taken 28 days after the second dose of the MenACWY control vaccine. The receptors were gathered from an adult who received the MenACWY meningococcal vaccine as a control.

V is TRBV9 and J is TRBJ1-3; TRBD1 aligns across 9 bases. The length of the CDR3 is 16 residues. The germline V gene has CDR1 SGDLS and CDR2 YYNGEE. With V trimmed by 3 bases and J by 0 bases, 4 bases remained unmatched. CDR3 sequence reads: CASSDTGGASGNTIYF. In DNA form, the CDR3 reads TGTGCCAGCAGCGACACAGGGGGCGCCTCTGGAAACACCATATATTTT.

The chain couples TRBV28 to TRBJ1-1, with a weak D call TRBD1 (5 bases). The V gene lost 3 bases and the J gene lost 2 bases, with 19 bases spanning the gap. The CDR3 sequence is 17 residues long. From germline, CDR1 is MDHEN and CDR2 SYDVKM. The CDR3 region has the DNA TGTGCCAGCAGTTTCTTCCCAAGGAGTGGGGCCAACACTGAAGCTTTCTTT. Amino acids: CASSFFPRSGANTEAFF.

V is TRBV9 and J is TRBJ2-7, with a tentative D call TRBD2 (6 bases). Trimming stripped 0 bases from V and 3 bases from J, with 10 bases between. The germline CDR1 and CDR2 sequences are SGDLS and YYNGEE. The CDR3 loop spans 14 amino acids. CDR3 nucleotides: TGTGCCAGCAGCGTAGGTCCCGGGAGCTACGAGCAGTACTTC. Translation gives CASSVGPGSYEQYF.

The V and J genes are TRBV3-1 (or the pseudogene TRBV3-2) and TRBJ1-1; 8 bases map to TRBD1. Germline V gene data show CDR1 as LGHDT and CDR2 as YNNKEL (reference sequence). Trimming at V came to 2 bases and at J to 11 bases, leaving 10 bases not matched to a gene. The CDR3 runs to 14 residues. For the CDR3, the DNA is TGTGCCAGCAGCCAAAACGCAGGGGGCGATGTTGCTTTCTTT. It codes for CASSQNAGGDVAFF.

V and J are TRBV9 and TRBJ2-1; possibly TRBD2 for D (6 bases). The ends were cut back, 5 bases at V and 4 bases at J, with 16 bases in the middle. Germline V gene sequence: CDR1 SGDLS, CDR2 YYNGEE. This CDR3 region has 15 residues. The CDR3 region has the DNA TGTGCCAGCAGACAAGGCGGAGGGGATTACAATGAGCAGTTCTTC. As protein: CASRQGGGDYNEQFF.

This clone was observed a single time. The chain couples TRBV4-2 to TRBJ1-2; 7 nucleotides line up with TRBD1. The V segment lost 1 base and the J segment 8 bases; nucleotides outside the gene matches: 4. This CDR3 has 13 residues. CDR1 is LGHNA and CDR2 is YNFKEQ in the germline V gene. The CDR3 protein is CASSQGQGEGYTF. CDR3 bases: TGTGCCAGCAGCCAAGGACAGGGTGAAGGCTACACCTTC.

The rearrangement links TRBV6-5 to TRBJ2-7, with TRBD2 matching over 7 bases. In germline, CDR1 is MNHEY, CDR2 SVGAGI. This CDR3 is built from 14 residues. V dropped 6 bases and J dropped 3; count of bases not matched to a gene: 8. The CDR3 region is CASSSGGRYYEQYF. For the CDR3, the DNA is TGTGCCAGCAGCTCGGGAGGTCGATACTACGAGCAGTACTTC.

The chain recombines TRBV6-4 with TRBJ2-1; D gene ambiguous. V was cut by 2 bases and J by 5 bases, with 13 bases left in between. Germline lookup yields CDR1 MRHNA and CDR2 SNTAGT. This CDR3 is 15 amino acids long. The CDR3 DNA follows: TGTGCCAGCAGTGACGAACCCGGGCGCAACAATGAGCAGTTCTTC. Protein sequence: CASSDEPGRNNEQFF.

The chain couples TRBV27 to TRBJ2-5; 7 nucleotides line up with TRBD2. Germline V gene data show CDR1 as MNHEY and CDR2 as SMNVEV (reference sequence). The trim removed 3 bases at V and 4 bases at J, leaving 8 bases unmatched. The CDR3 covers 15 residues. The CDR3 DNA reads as TGTGCCAGCAGTTTTGGAGCGGGACGGGGAGAGACCCAGTACTTC. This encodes CASSFGAGRGETQYF.

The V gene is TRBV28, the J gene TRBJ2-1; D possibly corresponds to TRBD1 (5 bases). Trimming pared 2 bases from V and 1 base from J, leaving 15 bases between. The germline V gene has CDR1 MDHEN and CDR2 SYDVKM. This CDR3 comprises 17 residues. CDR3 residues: CASSLDQGVGSYNEQFF. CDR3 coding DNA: TGTGCCAGCAGTTTAGACCAGGGCGTGGGGTCCTACAATGAGCAGTTCTTC. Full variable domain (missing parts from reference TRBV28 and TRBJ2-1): DVKVTQSSRYLVKRTGEKVFLECVQDMDHENMFWYRQDPGLGLRLIYFSYDVKMKEKGDIPEGYSVSREKKERFSLILESASTNQTSMYLCASSLDQGVGSYNEQFFGPGTRLTVL.

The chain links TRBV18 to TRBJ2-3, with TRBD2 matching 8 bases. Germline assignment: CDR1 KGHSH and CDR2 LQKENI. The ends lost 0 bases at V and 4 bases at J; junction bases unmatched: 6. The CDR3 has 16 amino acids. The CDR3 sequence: CASSPPVASGSDTQYF. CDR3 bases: TGTGCCAGCTCACCACCGGTCGCTAGCGGGTCAGATACGCAGTATTTT. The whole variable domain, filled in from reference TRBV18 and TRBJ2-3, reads NAGVMQNPRHLVRRRGQEARLRCSPMKGHSHVYWYRQLPEEGLKFMVYLQKENIIDESGMPKERFSAEFPKEGPSILRIQQVVRGDSAAYFCASSPPVASGSDTQYFGPGTRLTVL.

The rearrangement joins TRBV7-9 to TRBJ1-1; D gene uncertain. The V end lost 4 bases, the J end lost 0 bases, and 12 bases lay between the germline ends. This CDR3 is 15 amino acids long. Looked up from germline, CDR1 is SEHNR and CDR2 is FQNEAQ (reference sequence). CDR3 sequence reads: CASSSRRDMNTEAFF. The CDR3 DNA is TGTGCCAGCAGCTCTAGAAGGGATATGAACACTGAAGCTTTCTTT.

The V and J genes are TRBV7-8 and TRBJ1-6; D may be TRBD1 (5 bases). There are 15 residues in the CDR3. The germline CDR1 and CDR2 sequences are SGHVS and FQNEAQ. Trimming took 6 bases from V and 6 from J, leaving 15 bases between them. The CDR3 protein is CASRALGHINSPLHF. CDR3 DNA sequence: TGTGCCAGCAGAGCTCTCGGACACATTAATTCACCCCTCCACTTT.